The 4 T cell receptor beta chains listed next were all sequenced from one sample in a study of blood T cell repertoires in COVID-19 (dated by TCRdb to the early 2020s). Library preparation employed the immunoSEQ multiplex PCR assay. The source is immuneACCESS, and TCRdb retained only in-frame sequences with V and J called. Part of the clones is not carried over; for the studies checked, unresolved V genes explain less than half of this, and the remainder is unexplained. The sample table records roughly 130,000 clones; about four fifths of these occur just once. The ten largest make up approximately 9.1% of the sample. The sample consisted of PBMCs or T cells enriched from blood (not recorded which). The receptors derive from a man aged 50 or older who had recovered from COVID-19.

V is TRBV27 and J is TRBJ1-5, with D unclear. V dropped 2 bases and J dropped 3 bases, with 11 bases sitting between them. Germline V gene lookup returns CDR1 MNHEY and CDR2 SMNVEV (reference sequence). This CDR3 is built from 15 residues. The CDR3 loop is CASSLGPDLNQPQHF. CDR3 bases: TGTGCCAGCAGTTTAGGGCCAGACCTCAATCAGCCCCAGCATTTT.

The chain links TRBV6-5 to TRBJ2-7; 11 positions agree with TRBD1. The CDR3 loop spans 14 amino acids. V shed 4 bases, J shed 7 bases, and the junction held 6 bases outside the gene matches. Germline V lookup: CDR1 MNHEY, CDR2 SVGAGI. CDR3: CASSWDRGNLEQYF. In DNA, the CDR3 is TGTGCCAGCAGTTGGGACAGGGGGAATCTGGAGCAGTACTTC.

J is TRBJ2-3 and V is TRBV6-1; 15 positions match TRBD2. The CDR3 has 18 residues. V lost 4 bases, J lost 2 bases, and 7 bases stayed unmatched. CDR1 is MNHNS and CDR2 is SASEGT in the germline V gene. The chain's CDR3 is CASSGPGLAGGATDTQYF. CDR3 bases: TGTGCCAGCAGTGGACCGGGACTAGCGGGGGGAGCCACAGATACGCAGTATTTT.

The CDR3 DNA sequence: TGTGCCAGCAGTTCCTACAGGGGGCGCCACGACGAGCAGTACTTC. Translating gives CASSSYRGRHDEQYF. This chain joins TRBV28 and TRBJ2-7; 9 positions match TRBD1. The CDR3 runs to 15 residues. V dropped 4 bases and J dropped 5; count of bases not matched to a gene: 9. Germline V lookup: CDR1 MDHEN, CDR2 SYDVKM.